The clone carrying this T cell receptor beta chain was recorded once. The source of the sample is a study of blood T cell repertoires in COVID-19. Study summary: Acute and convalescent COVID-19 specimens originated in the United States, Italy and Spain.

Trimming removed 0 bases from V and 0 bases from J; junction bases left unmatched: 6. The germline CDR1 and CDR2 sequences are GTSNPN and SVGIG (reference sequence). This CDR3 spans 17 amino acids. Profiled with immunoSEQ multiplex PCR; TCRdb holds only in-frame clones, not every one. Among under 300,000 clones listed, roughly 89% were seen once. The gene calls are TRBV30 and TRBJ1-5, with 9 bases fitting TRBD1. The sequence derives from a middle-aged woman who had recovered from COVID-19. The sample was peripheral blood. In DNA, the CDR3 is TGTGCCTGGAGTGTTACAGGGGGCCTTTATAGCAATCAGCCCCAGCATTTT. The encoded protein is CAWSVTGGLYSNQPQHF.